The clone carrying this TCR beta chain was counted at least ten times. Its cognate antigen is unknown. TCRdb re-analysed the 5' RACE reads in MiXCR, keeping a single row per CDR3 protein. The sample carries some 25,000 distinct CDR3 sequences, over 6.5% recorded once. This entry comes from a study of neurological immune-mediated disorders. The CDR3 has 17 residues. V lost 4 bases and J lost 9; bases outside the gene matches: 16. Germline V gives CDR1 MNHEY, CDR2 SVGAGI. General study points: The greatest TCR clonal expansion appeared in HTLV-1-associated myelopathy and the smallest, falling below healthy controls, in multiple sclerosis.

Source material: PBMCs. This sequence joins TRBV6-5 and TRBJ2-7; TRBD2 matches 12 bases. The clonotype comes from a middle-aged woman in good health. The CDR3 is CASSSLAGGALSGRQYF. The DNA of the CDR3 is TGTGCCAGCAGTTCACTAGCGGGAGGAGCGTTATCAGGACGGCAGTACTTC.